Reported below is one T cell receptor (beta chain). Its antigen is still unknown. The input lacks base qualities; no much larger clone sits a single base away. This sample was taken from a study of radiotherapy plus CTLA-4 blockade in lung cancer (dated by TCRdb to the late 2010s). Study-level background: Among the enrolled patients, 18% had an objective response, and about 29% reached disease control.

The study evaluated CTLA-4 blockade (ipilimumab) given together with focal radiation therapy in patients who had chemo-refractory metastatic non-small-cell lung cancer. Library prep was done by the immunoSEQ multiplex PCR assay. TCRdb retrieved this table from immuneACCESS and kept in-frame rearrangements only. Not all clones are present; in checked studies, unresolved V genes account for under half, and no reason is known for the remainder. In this sample the table shows more than 100,000 clones, about 90% of which occur a single time. The ten largest clones add up to over 6% of the sample. Points the paper makes about the study in general: After treatment with radiotherapy and ipilimumab, TCR clones that came from tumors expanded in the peripheral blood. The strongest predictors of response were reported to be early dynamic shifts in blood T cell clones along with a rise in serum interferon-beta following radiation.

The CDR3 numbers 13 residues from cysteine through phenylalanine. Just CDR3 DNA is preserved here, 39 bases in frame from base 1. CDR1 and CDR2 (MNHNS, SASEGT) derive from the germline V gene. V is pared back by 7 bases and J by 2 bases, with 6 bases lying between the germline termini. Sequencing was performed on peripheral blood, taken from a patient treated with radiotherapy plus ipilimumab. This receptor chain uses TRBV6-1 and TRBJ2-6, with the D gene not clear enough to name. The TCR originated in a human donor with non-small cell lung cancer that progressed on radiotherapy plus ipilimumab. At the DNA level, the sequence is TGTGCCAGCAACCAGGCTGGGGCCAACGTCCTGACTTTC. Its product reads: CASNQAGANVLTF.